The rows below give T cell receptor beta chains drawn from one sample of a study of response to subunit inactivated influenza vaccine. From the RT-PCR reads, TCRdb called clonotypes with MiXCR, one entry per CDR3 protein. The table includes under 550,000 distinct CDR3 sequences, roughly 8.2% detected once. The sample here was PBMCs from blood, taken about 24 months after vaccination. Every receptor here comes from a man aged 50-75 years who received an inactivated influenza vaccine. The CDR3 runs from the conserved cysteine through the conserved F or W. Each record gives: V gene, D gene, J gene, clone size, CDR3 DNA, CDR3 protein. The D gene is left open where the match is weak. The listing skips clone size in some rows; elsewhere it reads once, few, many or a size class.

V gene: TRBV6-6; D gene: .; J gene: TRBJ2-7; clone size: many; CDR3 DNA: TGTGCCAGCAGTTACTCCGTCTACGAGCAGTACTTC; CDR3 protein: CASSYSVYEQYF
V gene: TRBV12-3/TRBV12-4; D gene: .; J gene: TRBJ1-5; clone size: .; CDR3 DNA: TGTGCCAGCAGCCCCCAGGGAGGGAACAATCAGCCCCAGCATTTT; CDR3 protein: CASSPQGGNNQPQHF
V gene: TRBV7-2; D gene: .; J gene: TRBJ1-2; clone size: .; CDR3 DNA: TGTGCCAGCAGCTTAGATAAGGGGGGCTACACCTTC; CDR3 protein: CASSLDKGGYTF
V gene: TRBV12-3/TRBV12-4; D gene: TRBD1; J gene: TRBJ1-1; clone size: .; CDR3 DNA: TGTGCCAGCAGCCCCGACAGGGGAGCTGAAGCTTTCTTT; CDR3 protein: CASSPDRGAEAFF
V gene: TRBV15; D gene: .; J gene: TRBJ2-7; clone size: .; CDR3 DNA: TGTGCCACCAGCAGAGATCAGGTGTCCTACGAGCAGTACTTC; CDR3 protein: CATSRDQVSYEQYF
V gene: TRBV12-3/TRBV12-4; D gene: .; J gene: TRBJ2-1; clone size: .; CDR3 DNA: TGTGCCAGCAGTTTTGGCGGGGACCCCTACAATGAGCAGTTCTTC; CDR3 protein: CASSFGGDPYNEQFF
V gene: TRBV12-3/TRBV12-4; D gene: .; J gene: TRBJ2-1; clone size: few; CDR3 DNA: TGTGCCAGCAAAAAACTCTCTTATGAGCAGTTCTTC; CDR3 protein: CASKKLSYEQFF
V gene: TRBV12-3/TRBV12-4; D gene: TRBD2; J gene: TRBJ2-1; clone size: .; CDR3 DNA: TGTGCCAGCAGTTTAGGGGCTAGCGGGGGTAGGAATGAGCAGTTCTTC; CDR3 protein: CASSLGASGGRNEQFF
V gene: TRBV29-1; D gene: TRBD2; J gene: TRBJ2-1; clone size: many; CDR3 DNA: TGCAGCGTTGAATCGGGGGGGAGCTCCTACAATGAGCAGTTCTTC; CDR3 protein: CSVESGGSSYNEQFF
V gene: TRBV5-1; D gene: .; J gene: TRBJ1-1; clone size: .; CDR3 DNA: TGCGCCAGCAGTGCCCCCAGCAGGGCGAACACTGAAGCTTTCTTT; CDR3 protein: CASSAPSRANTEAFF
V gene: TRBV4-3; D gene: .; J gene: TRBJ2-1; clone size: few; CDR3 DNA: TGCGCCAGCAGCCAAGATTCCCACGGTTACAATGAGCAGTTCTTC; CDR3 protein: CASSQDSHGYNEQFF
V gene: TRBV9; D gene: .; J gene: TRBJ1-6; clone size: many; CDR3 DNA: TGTGCCAGCAGCGTGGACGTTTCTAATTCACCCCTCCACTTT; CDR3 protein: CASSVDVSNSPLHF
V gene: TRBV20-1; D gene: .; J gene: TRBJ2-7; clone size: few; CDR3 DNA: TGCAGTGCTAATTTTGGGGGATACAGCTCCTACGAGCAGTACTTC; CDR3 protein: CSANFGGYSSYEQYF
V gene: TRBV27; D gene: TRBD2; J gene: TRBJ2-5; clone size: few; CDR3 DNA: TGTGCCAGCAGTTTATGGGGCATAGCGGGGGGGAAAGAGACCCAGTACTTC; CDR3 protein: CASSLWGIAGGKETQYF
V gene: TRBV6-2/TRBV6-3; D gene: TRBD2; J gene: TRBJ2-5; clone size: many; CDR3 DNA: TGTGCCAGCAGTCCGGCGGGACTAAAAGAGACCCAGTACTTC; CDR3 protein: CASSPAGLKETQYF
V gene: TRBV25-1; D gene: .; J gene: TRBJ2-5; clone size: .; CDR3 DNA: TGTGCCAGCAGTGAATGGCAGGGACAAGAGACCCAGTACTTC; CDR3 protein: CASSEWQGQETQYF
V gene: TRBV20-1; D gene: .; J gene: TRBJ2-5; clone size: .; CDR3 DNA: TGCAGTGCTGAGTCCACGTCGGGCGGGGTCCAAGAGACCCAGTACTTC; CDR3 protein: CSAESTSGGVQETQYF
V gene: TRBV20-1; D gene: .; J gene: TRBJ1-4; clone size: .; CDR3 DNA: TGCAGTGCTCTAGGGGTGGGGGGGACAACTAATGAAAAACTGTTTTTT; CDR3 protein: CSALGVGGTTNEKLFF
V gene: TRBV20-1; D gene: TRBD1; J gene: TRBJ1-4; clone size: few; CDR3 DNA: TGCAGTGCTAGGGTACCGGGACAGGGAAATGAAAAACTGTTTTTT; CDR3 protein: CSARVPGQGNEKLFF
V gene: TRBV5-1; D gene: .; J gene: TRBJ2-5; clone size: .; CDR3 DNA: TGCGCCAGCAGCTTGGGAGGGCAGCTCCAAGAGACCCAGTACTTC; CDR3 protein: CASSLGGQLQETQYF
V gene: TRBV10-3; D gene: .; J gene: TRBJ1-2; clone size: many; CDR3 DNA: TGTGCCGCAGCAGGGGAGGGAGGCTACACCTTC; CDR3 protein: CAAAGEGGYTF
V gene: TRBV7-9; D gene: .; J gene: TRBJ1-4; clone size: .; CDR3 DNA: TGTGCCAGCAGCCCTCAGAGCTCTAATGAAAAACTGTTTTTT; CDR3 protein: CASSPQSSNEKLFF
V gene: TRBV3-1; D gene: .; J gene: TRBJ1-2; clone size: .; CDR3 DNA: TGTGCCAGCAGCTACGTAGGGCGTAGAGGCTACACCTTC; CDR3 protein: CASSYVGRRGYTF
V gene: TRBV6-1; D gene: TRBD2; J gene: TRBJ2-1; clone size: many; CDR3 DNA: TGTGCCAGCAGTGAAGCGGGGACTAGCGGCGCCAATGAGCAGTTCTTC; CDR3 protein: CASSEAGTSGANEQFF
V gene: TRBV2; D gene: .; J gene: TRBJ1-4; clone size: many; CDR3 DNA: TGTGCCAGCAGTGATAGGCCTGGGACTAATGAAAAACTGTTTTTT; CDR3 protein: CASSDRPGTNEKLFF
V gene: TRBV5-1; D gene: TRBD1; J gene: TRBJ1-1; clone size: .; CDR3 DNA: TGCGCCAGCAGCCACGGACAGGGAGGGATCACTGAAGCTTTCTTT; CDR3 protein: CASSHGQGGITEAFF
V gene: TRBV20-1; D gene: TRBD2; J gene: TRBJ2-2; clone size: .; CDR3 DNA: TGCAGTGCTAGAGATAGAGGACTAGCGGGGGCAGGGGTCGGGGAGCTGTTTTTT; CDR3 protein: CSARDRGLAGAGVGELFF
V gene: TRBV20-1; D gene: TRBD2; J gene: TRBJ2-2; clone size: few; CDR3 DNA: TGCAGTGCTAGAGATAGCGGGAGGCAAACCGGGGAGCTGTTTTTT; CDR3 protein: CSARDSGRQTGELFF
V gene: TRBV15; D gene: .; J gene: TRBJ1-4; clone size: few; CDR3 DNA: TGTGCCACCAGCGGAGTCGCAACTAATGAAAAACTGTTTTTT; CDR3 protein: CATSGVATNEKLFF
V gene: TRBV20-1; D gene: .; J gene: TRBJ2-7; clone size: .; CDR3 DNA: TGCAGTGCTAGTAGTACGGTACGAGGCGAGCAGTACTTC; CDR3 protein: CSASSTVRGEQYF
V gene: TRBV20-1; D gene: TRBD2; J gene: TRBJ2-3; clone size: many; CDR3 DNA: TGCAGTGCGACTCCCCCAGCGGGGAACACAGATACGCAGTATTTT; CDR3 protein: CSATPPAGNTDTQYF
V gene: TRBV10-2; D gene: TRBD1; J gene: TRBJ2-6; clone size: many; CDR3 DNA: TGCGCCAGCAGAGACAATCTCGGACAGGGATTGGCTGGGGCCAACGTCCTGACTTTC; CDR3 protein: CASRDNLGQGLAGANVLTF
V gene: TRBV6-2/TRBV6-3; D gene: .; J gene: TRBJ1-2; clone size: .; CDR3 DNA: TGTGCCACCGTAACTGGGACGAATGGCTACACCTTC; CDR3 protein: CATVTGTNGYTF
V gene: TRBV6-5; D gene: .; J gene: TRBJ2-1; clone size: .; CDR3 DNA: TGTGCCAGCAGTTACGGGCCATCGACGCTTACTGGCTCCTACAATGAGCAGTTCTTC; CDR3 protein: CASSYGPSTLTGSYNEQFF
V gene: TRBV7-2; D gene: TRBD1; J gene: TRBJ1-2; clone size: few; CDR3 DNA: TGTGCCAGCAGCTTAGCGGCACCGGGACAGTCAACTGGCTACACCTTC; CDR3 protein: CASSLAAPGQSTGYTF
V gene: TRBV24-1; D gene: TRBD2; J gene: TRBJ2-1; clone size: many; CDR3 DNA: TGTGCCACCAGTGATTTGCAGGCTAGCGGGGGGTACAATGAGCAGTTCTTC; CDR3 protein: CATSDLQASGGYNEQFF
V gene: TRBV12-3/TRBV12-4; D gene: .; J gene: TRBJ1-2; clone size: few; CDR3 DNA: TGTGCCAGCAAGCTTTGGGGGCCGGGGGGCTACACCTTC; CDR3 protein: CASKLWGPGGYTF
V gene: TRBV7-9; D gene: .; J gene: TRBJ2-5; clone size: few; CDR3 DNA: TGTGCCAGCAGCCGAGGACACTTAACTTTCCAAGAGACCCAGTACTTC; CDR3 protein: CASSRGHLTFQETQYF
V gene: TRBV7-2; D gene: .; J gene: TRBJ1-2; clone size: few; CDR3 DNA: TGTGCCAGCAGCTTAGAGGGCAGACCCTATGGCTACACCTTC; CDR3 protein: CASSLEGRPYGYTF
V gene: TRBV21-1; D gene: .; J gene: TRBJ2-5; clone size: many; CDR3 DNA: TGTGCCAGCAGCAAACGGTGGGGACTAGCGGGACAAGAGACCCAGTACTTC; CDR3 protein: CASSKRWGLAGQETQYF
V gene: TRBV4-1; D gene: TRBD1; J gene: TRBJ1-4; clone size: many; CDR3 DNA: TGCGCCAGCAGCCAAGGTCTCGGGACAGATTATAATGAAAAACTGTTTTTT; CDR3 protein: CASSQGLGTDYNEKLFF
V gene: TRBV6-2/TRBV6-3; D gene: .; J gene: TRBJ1-5; clone size: .; CDR3 DNA: TGTGCCAGCAGGGGGCTGGGGCAGTCCAATCAGCCCCAGCATTTT; CDR3 protein: CASRGLGQSNQPQHF
V gene: TRBV6-2/TRBV6-3; D gene: .; J gene: TRBJ2-1; clone size: many; CDR3 DNA: TGTGCCAGCACCTCAGGCAATGAGCAGTTCTTC; CDR3 protein: CASTSGNEQFF
V gene: TRBV12-3/TRBV12-4; D gene: TRBD1; J gene: TRBJ1-1; clone size: .; CDR3 DNA: TGTGCCAGCAGGGCGGGACAGGCGAACACTGAAGCTTTCTTT; CDR3 protein: CASRAGQANTEAFF
V gene: TRBV7-2; D gene: TRBD1; J gene: TRBJ1-2; clone size: few; CDR3 DNA: TGTGCCAGCAGCTACCGGACAGGGGGGGAGGGAGGCTACACCTTC; CDR3 protein: CASSYRTGGEGGYTF
V gene: TRBV27; D gene: .; J gene: TRBJ1-6; clone size: many; CDR3 DNA: TGTGCCAGCAGCCCGGGACGGTGGAATTCACCCCTCCACTTT; CDR3 protein: CASSPGRWNSPLHF
V gene: TRBV7-9; D gene: TRBD2; J gene: TRBJ2-7; clone size: many; CDR3 DNA: TGTGCCAGCAGCCACCGCGGACTAGCGGGAGGGCCAAAAGAGCAGTACTTC; CDR3 protein: CASSHRGLAGGPKEQYF
V gene: TRBV7-9; D gene: .; J gene: TRBJ1-1; clone size: few; CDR3 DNA: TGTGCCAGCAGCTTATCGAATCCAGGGAAGGCGAACACTGAAGCTTTCTTT; CDR3 protein: CASSLSNPGKANTEAFF
V gene: TRBV5-4; D gene: TRBD1; J gene: TRBJ2-1; clone size: many; CDR3 DNA: TGTGCCAGCAGACCGGCCGAAGACAGGGCTTCCTACAATGAGCAGTTCTTC; CDR3 protein: CASRPAEDRASYNEQFF
V gene: TRBV5-6; D gene: TRBD1; J gene: TRBJ1-2; clone size: few; CDR3 DNA: TGTGCCAGCAGCCCCGAGGGGGCCTATGGCTACACCTTC; CDR3 protein: CASSPEGAYGYTF
V gene: TRBV20-1; D gene: TRBD2; J gene: TRBJ2-7; clone size: few; CDR3 DNA: TGCAGTGCTAGCTTAGCGGGAGAACTTCCCTACGAGCAGTACTTC; CDR3 protein: CSASLAGELPYEQYF
V gene: TRBV29-1; D gene: TRBD1; J gene: TRBJ2-7; clone size: many; CDR3 DNA: TGCAGCGTTGTGGACAGGTCCAGCTCCTACGAGCAGTACTTC; CDR3 protein: CSVVDRSSSYEQYF
V gene: TRBV18; D gene: .; J gene: TRBJ1-1; clone size: .; CDR3 DNA: TGTGCCAGCTCACCCCCCCGGGGTCGGAACACTGAAGCTTTCTTT; CDR3 protein: CASSPPRGRNTEAFF
V gene: TRBV7-8; D gene: .; J gene: TRBJ2-2; clone size: .; CDR3 DNA: TGTGCCAGCAGCCTACGACAAGAGAAGACCGGGGAGCTGTTTTTT; CDR3 protein: CASSLRQEKTGELFF